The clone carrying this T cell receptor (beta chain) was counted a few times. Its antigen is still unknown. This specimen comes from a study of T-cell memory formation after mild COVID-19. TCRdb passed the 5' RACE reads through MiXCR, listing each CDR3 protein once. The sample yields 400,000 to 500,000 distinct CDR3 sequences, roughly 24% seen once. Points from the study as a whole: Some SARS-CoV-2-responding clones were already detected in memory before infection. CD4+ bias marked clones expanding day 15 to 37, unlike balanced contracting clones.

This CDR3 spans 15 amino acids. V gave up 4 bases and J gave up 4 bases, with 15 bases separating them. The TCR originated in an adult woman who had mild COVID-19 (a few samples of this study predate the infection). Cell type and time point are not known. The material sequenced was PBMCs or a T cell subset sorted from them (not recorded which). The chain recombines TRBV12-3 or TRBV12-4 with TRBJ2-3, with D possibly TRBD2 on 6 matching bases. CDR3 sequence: CASSSAGPGADTQYF. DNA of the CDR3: TGTGCCAGCAGTTCCGCGGGCCCGGGGGCAGATACGCAGTATTTT.